This is a list of T cell receptor beta chains from one sample in a study of PD-1 blockade in classical Hodgkin lymphoma. Only in-frame clones appear in the TCRdb table, and some are missing; sequencing was by immunoSEQ multiplex PCR. The sample holds over 15,000 clones, roughly four fifths seen once. The sequences come from peripheral blood mononuclear cells (PBMCs), collected before the fourth cycle of nivolumab. Source of these receptors: a human donor with classical Hodgkin lymphoma. Both conserved end residues are part of each CDR3. D genes are given only for firm matches. Rows may omit the clone size; those that give it use once, few, many or a size class.

j_call clone_size d_call v_call cdr3_nt cdr3_aa
TRBJ2-1 - TRBD2 TRBV19 TGTGCCAGTAGTATGGGGGGTAGCGGGGGCCCGCAGTTCTTC CASSMGGSGGPQFF
TRBJ2-5 - - TRBV19 TGTGCCAGTAGTATCCCGGACAGTCATTCTGCCTACCAAGAGACCCAGTACTTC CASSIPDSHSAYQETQYF
TRBJ2-1 - - TRBV27 TGTGCCAGCAGAGGATACGGGACGGATGACAATGAGCAGTTCTTC CASRGYGTDDNEQFF
TRBJ2-1 - TRBD2 TRBV6-4 TGTGCCAGCAGCGCCGGGACTAGCGGGGGGTATGAGCAGTTCTTC CASSAGTSGGYEQFF
TRBJ2-5 - - TRBV2 TGTGCCAGCAGTGAAGCGCAGGCGACGGGAGAGACCCAGTACTTC CASSEAQATGETQYF
TRBJ1-3 - - TRBV7-9 TGTGCCAGCAGCTTCCAGGGTGCTGGAAACACCATATATTTT CASSFQGAGNTIYF
TRBJ2-5 - TRBD2 TRBV6-4 TGTGCCAGCATAGCGGGGAACCAAGAGACCCAGTACTTC CASIAGNQETQYF
TRBJ1-4 once - TRBV5-5 TGTGCCAGCAGCGATACGGGCAGAGAGTTTTTT CASSDTGREFF
TRBJ2-6 - - TRBV5-1 TGCGCCAGCAGGTCCGGTCAGGGTGTCTCTGGGGCCAACGTCCTGACTTTC CASRSGQGVSGANVLTF
TRBJ1-2 - TRBD1 TRBV5-1 TGCGCCAGCAGCGCACTACCCCTCGGGACAGTGTATGGCTACACCTTC CASSALPLGTVYGYTF